The source of this T cell receptor (beta chain) is a study of blood T cell repertoires in COVID-19 (dated by TCRdb to 2018 to 2020). Background for the entire study: Samples from collaborators originated in the United States, Italy and Spain and spanned both the acute and convalescent phases of COVID-19. Nearly every sample came with metadata listing a de-identified subject ID, COVID-19 status, age in years and sex. Samples came from the ongoing ImmuneRACE study (first 160 participants) plus 1,254 subjects from 6 global collaborators. Deeply sampled blood TCRbeta repertoires from subjects exposed to, actively infected with, or recovered from COVID-19 were included in the dataset. The material from the prospective study consisted of cDNA or gDNA derived from T cells, B-cell-depleted T cells, or PBMCs. The repertoires were made available in a free public database intended to serve as a resource for research on the immune response to SARS-CoV-2. HLA class I and class II types, where available, came from metadata supplied by the sample provider rather than from assay-based typing.

Collaborating institutions collected whole blood in K2EDTA tubes following their own protocols. For TCRbeta analysis, collaborators shipped samples in one of three forms: frozen whole blood, isolated PBMCs, or DNA extracted from either of those sample types. The CDR3 contains 15 residues, cysteine and phenylalanine counted. Just the 45-base CDR3 DNA is kept, in frame starting at base 1. The junction carries 15 bases between V and J, which are trimmed by 7 bases and 5 bases respectively. The germline V gene (reference sequence) yields LGHDT for CDR1 and YNNKEL for CDR2. The paper as a whole reports these results and caveats: The amount of clinical and demographic metadata varied by source and participant and was provided uncurated.

This clone was counted only a few times. The antigen this receptor binds is unknown. The input lacks base qualities; no much larger clone sits a single base away. TCRbeta CDR3 regions were amplified from genomic DNA by means of the immunoSEQ Assay, a bias-controlled multiplex PCR. The study's own analysis went as follows. The number of nucleated cells in each sample was estimated by amplification of reference gene primers within the assay. Sequence reads were collapsed and filtered to measure the absolute abundance of every unique TCRbeta CDR3 rearrangement. For each sample, productive Simpson clonality was calculated as the square root of Simpson's diversity index across productive rearrangements. TCRdb limited this immuneACCESS table to in-frame rearrangements with V and J called. A share of clones is missing; checked studies link under half to unresolved V genes, and the rest is unexplained. The V and J calls and clone size come from that table; D and trimming were worked out from the DNA. The sample records about 33,000 clones, around 90% of which are singletons. In total, the top ten clones hold around 20% of the sample.

Recombination joined TRBV3-1 (or the pseudogene TRBV3-2) with TRBJ1-6, with the identity of the D gene unclear. Sequenced material: peripheral blood. This TCR derives from a man aged 55 to 70 with acute or convalescent COVID-19. The CDR3 here reads CASNPRGQDNSPLHF. The nucleotide sequence reads as follows: TGTGCCAGCAACCCCCGGGGTCAAGATAATTCACCCCTCCACTTT.